This T cell receptor beta chain originates from a study of T cell repertoires in cytomegalovirus infection. TCRdb re-derived calls from the reads in MiXCR, one entry per CDR3 protein. Of about 310,000 distinct CDR3 sequences in the sample, 17% were seen once. As regards this clonotype: Antigen unknown.

CDR3 size: 15 residues. Germline trimming cut 9 bases from V and 4 bases from J; bases unmatched to any gene: 9. The germline V gene has CDR1 MNHNS and CDR2 SASEGT. Overall study findings and caveats: Across the ex vivo response, the dominant clonotypes were HLA-C-restricted CMV-specific TCR beta clonotypes.

The sequenced material came from PBMCs. The clonotype was recovered from a human donor in good health (CMV status not recorded). Some clones in this sample may be carry-over from other donors' samples. The rearrangement links TRBV6-1 to TRBJ2-6; 7 bases match TRBD1. CDR3 amino acids: CARGGTGVGANVLTF. CDR3 in DNA: TGTGCCAGAGGGGGAACAGGGGTGGGGGCCAACGTCCTGACTTTC.